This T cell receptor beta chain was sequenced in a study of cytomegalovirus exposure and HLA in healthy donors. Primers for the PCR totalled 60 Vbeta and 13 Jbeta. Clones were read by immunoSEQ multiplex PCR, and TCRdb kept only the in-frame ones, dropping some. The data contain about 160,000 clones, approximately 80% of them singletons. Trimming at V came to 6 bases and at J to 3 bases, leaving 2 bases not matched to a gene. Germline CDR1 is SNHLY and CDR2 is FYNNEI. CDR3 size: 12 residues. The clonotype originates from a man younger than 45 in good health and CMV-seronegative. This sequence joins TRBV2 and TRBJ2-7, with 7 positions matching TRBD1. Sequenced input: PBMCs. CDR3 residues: CASRGDSYEQYF. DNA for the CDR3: TGTGCCAGCAGGGGGGACAGCTACGAGCAGTACTTC.